Following are 16 T cell receptor beta chains from one sample sequenced in a study of blood T cell repertoires in COVID-19. The data were produced by immunoSEQ multiplex PCR, yet TCRdb's version contains in-frame clones alone and is incomplete. The table shows about 270,000 clones, with approximately 91% occurring only once. Sequenced input: PBMCs or T cells enriched from blood (not recorded which). The source of these receptors is a woman aged 40 to 49 with acute COVID-19.

The J gene is TRBJ1-2, the V gene TRBV4-1, with 10 positions matching TRBD1. The CDR3 sequence is 17 residues long. After removal of 0 bases from V and 3 bases from J, the junction contained 7 bases not matched to a gene. In germline, CDR1 is MGHRA, CDR2 YSYEKL. CDR3 sequence: CASSQDKWDRGYYGYTF. Here the CDR3 DNA reads TGCGCCAGCAGCCAAGATAAATGGGACAGGGGCTACTATGGCTACACCTTC.

This clone has more than one count but fewer than ten. The chain uses TRBV5-1 and TRBJ1-6; D is ambiguous. Trimming took 0 bases from V and 10 from J, leaving 8 bases between them. Germline-derived CDR1 and CDR2 are SGHRS and YFSETQ. The CDR3 loop spans 13 amino acids. CDR3 coding DNA: TGCGCCAGCAGCTTGGCGGCGGAATCACCCCTCCACTTT. Translated: CASSLAAESPLHF.

The genes are TRBV7-3 and TRBJ2-2; D is ambiguous. CDR3 length equals 14 residues. The germline V and J ends were trimmed by 5 bases and 0 bases, with 7 bases remaining between them. Germline CDR1 SGHTA, CDR2 FQGTGA. The CDR3 nucleotides read TGTGCCAGCAGCCGACATCCGAACACCGGGGAGCTGTTTTTT. As protein: CASSRHPNTGELFF.

V gene TRBV7-2 combines with J gene TRBJ2-3; 8 nucleotides match TRBD2. Germline V CDR1 and CDR2: SGHTA, FQGNSA. The CDR3 sequence is 15 residues long. With 1 base clipped from V and 6 bases from J, the junction kept 6 bases outside the gene matches. The CDR3 protein is CASSLVSGGVDTQYF. The DNA for the CDR3 is TGTGCCAGCAGCTTAGTGTCGGGGGGGGTGGATACGCAGTATTTT.

This chain connects TRBV7-2 to TRBJ2-5; tentatively, D is TRBD2 (7 bases). Germline V lookup: CDR1 SGHTA, CDR2 FQGNSA. V lost 1 base to trimming and J lost 9 bases, with 18 bases between them. The CDR3 spans 15 residues. The CDR3 reads CASSLEGGGRLPQYF. The CDR3 DNA follows: TGTGCCAGCAGCTTAGAAGGGGGAGGGCGGCTCCCCCAGTACTTC. The full variable domain, its missing parts supplied by reference TRBV7-2 and TRBJ2-5, is GAGVSQSPSNKVTEKGKDVELRCDPISGHTALYWYRQSLGQGLEFLIYFQGNSAPDKSGLPSDRFSAERTGGSVSTLTIQRTQQEDSAVYLCASSLEGGGRLPQYFGPGTRLLVL.

Here the CDR3 reads CASSPGTSVSYEQYF. The CDR3 DNA reads TGTGCCAGCAGCCCCGGGACTAGCGTCTCCTACGAGCAGTACTTC. The chain links TRBV5-4 to TRBJ2-7, with 10 bases matching TRBD2. Losses at the gene ends were 4 bases for V and 0 bases for J; bases not matched to a gene: 4. The CDR3 is 15 amino acids. CDR1 is SGHNT and CDR2 is YYREEE in the germline V gene (reference sequence).

CDR3 region: CASSFEGGSNEQFF. Written as DNA, the CDR3 is TGTGCCAGCAGCTTCGAGGGAGGAAGCAATGAGCAGTTCTTC. The V gene is TRBV11-3, the J gene TRBJ2-1, with D maybe TRBD2 (6 bases). The CDR3 sequence is 14 residues long. Trimming left V 3 bases short and J 6 bases short, with 12 bases between. Germline values: CDR1 SGHNT, CDR2 YENEEA.

V usage is TRBV5-4 and J usage is TRBJ1-2; 10 nucleotides line up with TRBD1. This CDR3 region has 15 residues. Germline V gene lookup returns CDR1 SGHNT and CDR2 YYREEE (reference sequence). J gave up 5 bases and V 2 bases, and 6 bases lay outside the gene matches. The CDR3 sequence is CASSLRDRGRYGYTF. CDR3 nucleotides: TGTGCCAGCAGCTTAAGGGACAGGGGCCGGTATGGCTACACCTTC.

The V and J genes are TRBV9 and TRBJ2-7; 7 bases align to TRBD1. The CDR3 spans 14 residues. The V gene end was trimmed by 4 bases and the J gene end by 4 bases; junction bases not matched to a gene: 8. Germline V gene data show CDR1 as SGDLS and CDR2 as YYNGEE. The CDR3 protein is CASSSRDSQYEQYF. The CDR3, as DNA: TGTGCCAGCAGCTCCCGGGACAGTCAGTACGAGCAGTACTTC. The full variable domain, with the rest looked up from reference TRBV9 and TRBJ2-7, is DSGVTQTPKHLITATGQRVTLRCSPRSGDLSVYWYQQSLDQGLQFLIQYYNGEERAKGNILERFSAQQFPDLHSELNLSSLELGDSALYFCASSSRDSQYEQYFGPGTRLTVT.

This chain connects TRBV5-1 to TRBJ2-1; possibly TRBD2 for D (5 bases). Germline-derived CDR1 and CDR2 are SGHRS and YFSETQ. The V and J ends lost 0 bases and 2 bases respectively, with 12 bases between them. The CDR3 loop spans 16 amino acids. CDR3 coding DNA: TGCGCCAGCAGCTTGGTCGGTGGAGGCACCTACAATGAGCAGTTCTTC. Translating it yields CASSLVGGGTYNEQFF.

The CDR3 nucleotides are TGTGCCAGCAGGTCGGGGGGGACCTACAATGAGCAGTTCTTC. Translation gives CASRSGGTYNEQFF. This chain connects TRBV11-2 to TRBJ2-1, with 8 positions matching TRBD2. The germline V gene encodes CDR1 SGHAT and CDR2 FQNNGV. J gave up 2 bases and V 6 bases, and 3 bases lay outside the gene matches. The CDR3 loop spans 14 amino acids.

The chain combines TRBV9 with TRBJ2-2, with D perhaps matching TRBD2 (5 bases). The ends were cut back, 0 bases at V and 7 bases at J, with 22 bases in the middle. Germline CDR1 is SGDLS and CDR2 is YYNGEE. The CDR3 has 18 residues. The CDR3, as DNA: TGTGCCAGCAGCGTAGAGGTCTCCGACTACCTCGGAGGCGGGGAGCTGTTTTTT. Its translation: CASSVEVSDYLGGGELFF.

Comments on this clone: A single base separates this from a much larger clone, so it may be a read error. The CDR3 DNA reads TGTGCCAGCAGCTTAGACAAGAACACTGAAGCTTTCTTT. It specifies CASSLDKNTEAFF. The rearrangement uses TRBV7-9 and TRBJ1-1, with D hard to call. The CDR3 is 13 residues long. Germline V gene sequence: CDR1 SEHNR, CDR2 FQNEAQ (reference sequence). Trimming left V 1 base short and J 1 base short, with 4 bases between.

The chain couples TRBV30 to TRBJ1-2; TRBD1 aligns across 10 bases. CDR3 size: 14 residues. Germline V gene sequence: CDR1 GTSNPN, CDR2 SVGIG (reference sequence). Trimming cost V 7 bases and J 5 bases; bases outside gene matches: 10. DNA for the CDR3: TGTGCCTCCCCCCCGGGACAGGGGAGGTATGGCTACACCTTC. It translates to CASPPGQGRYGYTF.

The V and J genes are TRBV10-2 and TRBJ2-2, with 7 bases matching TRBD1. There are 14 residues in the CDR3. Germline trimming cut 5 bases from V and 2 bases from J; bases unmatched to any gene: 2. The V gene's germline CDR1 is WSHSY and CDR2 SAAADI. DNA for the CDR3: TGCGCCAGCAGTCGAGGGGGCAACACCGGGGAGCTGTTTTTT. Protein: CASSRGGNTGELFF.

V usage is TRBV20-1 and J usage is TRBJ2-1; a possible D gene is TRBD1 (6 bases). From germline, CDR1 is DFQATT and CDR2 SNEGSKA (reference sequence). CDR3 length: 11 residues. Trimming left V 3 bases short and J 13 bases short, with 13 bases between. This CDR3 reads CSASFRDTQFF. CDR3 in DNA: TGCAGTGCTAGTTTCCGGGACACCCAGTTCTTC.